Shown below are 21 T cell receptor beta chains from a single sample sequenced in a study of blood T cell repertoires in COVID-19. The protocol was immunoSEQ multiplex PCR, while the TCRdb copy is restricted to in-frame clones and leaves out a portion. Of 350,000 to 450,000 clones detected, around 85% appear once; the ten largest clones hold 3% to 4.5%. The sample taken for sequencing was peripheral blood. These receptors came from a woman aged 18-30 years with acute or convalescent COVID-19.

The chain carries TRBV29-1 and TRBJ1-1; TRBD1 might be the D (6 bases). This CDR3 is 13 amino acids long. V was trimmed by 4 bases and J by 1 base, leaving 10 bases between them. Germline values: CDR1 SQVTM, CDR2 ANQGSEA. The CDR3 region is CSVGGGRNTEAFF. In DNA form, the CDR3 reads TGCAGCGTTGGGGGGGGGCGGAACACTGAAGCTTTCTTT. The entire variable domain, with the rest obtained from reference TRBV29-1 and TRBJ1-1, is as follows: SAVISQKPSRDICQRGTSLTIQCQVDSQVTMMFWYRQQPGQSLTLIATANQGSEATYESGFVIDKFPISRPNLTFSTLTVSNMSPEDSSIYLCSVGGGRNTEAFFGQGTRLTVV.

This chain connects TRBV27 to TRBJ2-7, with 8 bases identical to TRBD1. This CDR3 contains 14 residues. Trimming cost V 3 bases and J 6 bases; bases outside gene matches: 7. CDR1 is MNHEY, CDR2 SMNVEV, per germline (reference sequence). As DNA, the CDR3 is TGTGCCAGCAGTTTTTCCCGGACAGGGACCGAGCAGTACTTC. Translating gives CASSFSRTGTEQYF.

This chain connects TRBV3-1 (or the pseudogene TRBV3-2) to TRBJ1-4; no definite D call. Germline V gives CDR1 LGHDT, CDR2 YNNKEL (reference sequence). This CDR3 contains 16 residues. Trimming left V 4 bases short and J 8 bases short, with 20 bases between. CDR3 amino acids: CASSPLTEGKEEKLFF. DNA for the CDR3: TGTGCCAGCAGCCCCTTGACCGAGGGTAAGGAGGAAAAACTGTTTTTT.

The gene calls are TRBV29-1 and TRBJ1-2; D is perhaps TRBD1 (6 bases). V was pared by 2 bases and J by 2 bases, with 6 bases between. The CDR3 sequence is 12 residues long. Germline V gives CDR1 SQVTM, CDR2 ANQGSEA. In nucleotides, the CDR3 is TGCAGCGTTGAACAGGGGAACTATGGCTACACCTTC. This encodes CSVEQGNYGYTF.

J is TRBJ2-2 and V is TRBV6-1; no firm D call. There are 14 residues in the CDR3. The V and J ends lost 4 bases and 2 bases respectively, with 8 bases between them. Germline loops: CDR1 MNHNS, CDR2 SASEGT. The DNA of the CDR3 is TGTGCCAGCAGTGTAGCACAAAACACCGGGGAGCTGTTTTTT. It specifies CASSVAQNTGELFF.

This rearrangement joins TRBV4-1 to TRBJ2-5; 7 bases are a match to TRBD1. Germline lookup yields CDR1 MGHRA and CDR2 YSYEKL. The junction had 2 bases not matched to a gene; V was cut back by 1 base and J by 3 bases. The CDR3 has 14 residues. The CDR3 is CASSQGGQEETQYF. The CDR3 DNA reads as TGCGCCAGCAGCCAAGGAGGACAGGAAGAGACCCAGTACTTC.

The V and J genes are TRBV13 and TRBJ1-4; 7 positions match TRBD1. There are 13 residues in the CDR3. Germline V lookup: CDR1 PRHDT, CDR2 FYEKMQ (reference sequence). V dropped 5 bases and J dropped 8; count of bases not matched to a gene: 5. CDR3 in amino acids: CASSHQQGEKLFF. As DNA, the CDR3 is TGTGCCAGCAGCCACCAACAGGGGGAAAAACTGTTTTTT.

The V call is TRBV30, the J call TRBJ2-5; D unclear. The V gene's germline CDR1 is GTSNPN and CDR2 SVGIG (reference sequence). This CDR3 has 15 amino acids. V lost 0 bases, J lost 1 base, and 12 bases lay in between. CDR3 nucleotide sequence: TGTGCCTGGAGTGTAGCTAGGCCGGCCCAAGAGACCCAGTACTTC. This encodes CAWSVARPAQETQYF.

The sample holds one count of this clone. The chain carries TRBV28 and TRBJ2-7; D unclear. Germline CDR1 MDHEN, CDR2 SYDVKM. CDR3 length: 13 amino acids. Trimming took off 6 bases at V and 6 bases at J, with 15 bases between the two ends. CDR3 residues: CASSSFGGREQYF. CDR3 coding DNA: TGTGCCAGCAGCTCCTTCGGTGGTCGCGAGCAGTACTTC.

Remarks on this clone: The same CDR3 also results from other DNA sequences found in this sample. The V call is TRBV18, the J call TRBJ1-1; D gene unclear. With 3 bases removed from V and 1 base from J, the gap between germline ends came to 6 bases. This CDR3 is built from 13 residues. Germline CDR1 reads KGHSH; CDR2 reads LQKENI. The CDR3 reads CASSPGGNTEAFF. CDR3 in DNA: TGTGCCAGCTCACCGGGAGGGAACACTGAAGCTTTCTTT.

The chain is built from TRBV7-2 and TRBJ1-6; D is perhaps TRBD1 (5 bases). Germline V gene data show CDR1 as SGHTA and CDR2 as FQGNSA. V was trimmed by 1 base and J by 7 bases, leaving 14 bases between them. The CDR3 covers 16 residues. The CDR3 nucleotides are TGTGCCAGCAGCTTAGTCTCGGGGGGTAGAAATTCACCCCTCCACTTT. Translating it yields CASSLVSGGRNSPLHF. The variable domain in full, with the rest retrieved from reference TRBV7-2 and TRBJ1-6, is GAGVSQSPSNKVTEKGKDVELRCDPISGHTALYWYRQSLGQGLEFLIYFQGNSAPDKSGLPSDRFSAERTGGSVSTLTIQRTQQEDSAVYLCASSLVSGGRNSPLHFGNGTRLTVT.

The DNA for the CDR3 is TGTGCCAGCAGGGACTCAATATACCTCCACTTT. It specifies CASRDSIYLHF. This chain joins TRBV2 and TRBJ1-6; D uncertain. V shed 6 bases and J shed 15 bases, with 12 bases lying between them. The CDR3 spans 11 residues. Per the germline V gene, CDR1 is SNHLY and CDR2 is FYNNEI.

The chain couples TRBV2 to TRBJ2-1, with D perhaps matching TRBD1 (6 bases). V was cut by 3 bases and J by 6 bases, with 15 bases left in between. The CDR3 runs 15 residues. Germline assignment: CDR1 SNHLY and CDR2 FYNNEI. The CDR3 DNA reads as TGTGCCAGCAGTGATACCATGGGGGCTAGCAATGAGCAGTTCTTC. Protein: CASSDTMGASNEQFF.

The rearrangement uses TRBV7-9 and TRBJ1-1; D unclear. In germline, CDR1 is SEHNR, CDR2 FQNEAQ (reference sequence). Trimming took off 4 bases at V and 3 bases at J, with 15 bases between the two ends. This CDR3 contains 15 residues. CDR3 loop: CASSSFRGYDTEAFF. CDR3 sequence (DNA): TGTGCCAGCAGCTCATTTCGGGGATACGACACTGAAGCTTTCTTT.

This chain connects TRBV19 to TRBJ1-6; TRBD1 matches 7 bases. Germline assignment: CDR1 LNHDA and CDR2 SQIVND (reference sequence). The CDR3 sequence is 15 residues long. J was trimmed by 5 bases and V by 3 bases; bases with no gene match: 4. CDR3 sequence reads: CASSITGQNNSPLHF. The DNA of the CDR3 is TGTGCCAGTAGTATCACGGGACAGAATAATTCACCCCTCCACTTT.

CDR3 nucleotide sequence: TGTGCCAGCAGTCTGACAGGGAGCGATCAGCCCCAGCATTTT. Protein product: CASSLTGSDQPQHF. This chain connects TRBV27 to TRBJ1-5, with 7 bases that match TRBD1. Trimming removed 5 bases from V and 5 bases from J; junction bases left unmatched: 6. Germline-derived CDR1 and CDR2 are MNHEY and SMNVEV (reference sequence). The length of the CDR3 is 14 residues.

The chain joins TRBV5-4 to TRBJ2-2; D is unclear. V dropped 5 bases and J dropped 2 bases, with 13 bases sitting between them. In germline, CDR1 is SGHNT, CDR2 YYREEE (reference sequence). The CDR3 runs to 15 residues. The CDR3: CASRLASLNTGELFF. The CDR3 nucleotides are TGTGCCAGCAGATTAGCCTCTCTTAACACCGGGGAGCTGTTTTTT.

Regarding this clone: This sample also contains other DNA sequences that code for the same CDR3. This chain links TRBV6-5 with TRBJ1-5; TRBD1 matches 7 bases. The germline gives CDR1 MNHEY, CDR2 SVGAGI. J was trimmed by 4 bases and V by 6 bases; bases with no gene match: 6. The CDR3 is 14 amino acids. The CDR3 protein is CASSRDRSNQPQHF. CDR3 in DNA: TGTGCCAGCAGCCGGGACAGAAGTAATCAGCCCCAGCATTTT.

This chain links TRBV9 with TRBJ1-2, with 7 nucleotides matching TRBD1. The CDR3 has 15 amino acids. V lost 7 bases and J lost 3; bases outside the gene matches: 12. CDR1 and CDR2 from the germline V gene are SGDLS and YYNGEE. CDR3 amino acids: CASGGAAGGYYGYTF. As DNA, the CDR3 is TGTGCCAGCGGTGGGGCGGCAGGGGGTTACTATGGCTACACCTTC.

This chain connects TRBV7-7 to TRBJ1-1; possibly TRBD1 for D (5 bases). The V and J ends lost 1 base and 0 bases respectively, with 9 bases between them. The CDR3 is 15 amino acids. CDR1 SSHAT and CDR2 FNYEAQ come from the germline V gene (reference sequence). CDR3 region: CASSLDDSLNTEAFF. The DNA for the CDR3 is TGTGCCAGCAGCTTAGATGACAGTTTGAACACTGAAGCTTTCTTT.

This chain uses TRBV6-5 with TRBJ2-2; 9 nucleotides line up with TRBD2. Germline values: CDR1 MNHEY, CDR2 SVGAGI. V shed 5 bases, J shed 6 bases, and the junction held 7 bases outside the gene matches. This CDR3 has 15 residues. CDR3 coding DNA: TGTGCCAGCAGTCGTGGGACTAGCCAACCCGGGGAGCTGTTTTTT. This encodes CASSRGTSQPGELFF.